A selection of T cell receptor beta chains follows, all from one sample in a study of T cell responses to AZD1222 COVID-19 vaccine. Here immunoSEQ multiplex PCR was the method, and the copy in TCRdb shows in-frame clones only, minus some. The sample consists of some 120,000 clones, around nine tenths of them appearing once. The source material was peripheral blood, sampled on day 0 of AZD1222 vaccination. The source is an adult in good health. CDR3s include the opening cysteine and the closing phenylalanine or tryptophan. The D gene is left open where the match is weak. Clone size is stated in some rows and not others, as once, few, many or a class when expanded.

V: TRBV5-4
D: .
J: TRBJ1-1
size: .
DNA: TGTGCCAGCAGCGAAAGGAGTGGCGACACTGAAGCTTTCTTT
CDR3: CASSERSGDTEAFF

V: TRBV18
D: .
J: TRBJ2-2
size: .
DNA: TGTGCCAGCTCACCACTCCTCAACGGGGAGCTGTTTTTT
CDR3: CASSPLLNGELFF

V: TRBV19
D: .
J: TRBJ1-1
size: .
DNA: TGTGCCGAGGGGGGGGCGGACACTGAAGCTTTCTTT
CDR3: CAEGGADTEAFF

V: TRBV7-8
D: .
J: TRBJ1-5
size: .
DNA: TGTGCCAGCAGCTTAGACCCGGGCTCCCAGCCCCAGCATTTT
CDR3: CASSLDPGSQPQHF

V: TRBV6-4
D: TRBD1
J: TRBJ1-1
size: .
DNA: TGTGCCAGCAGCAGGACAGGGGACACTGAAGCTTTCTTT
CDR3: CASSRTGDTEAFF

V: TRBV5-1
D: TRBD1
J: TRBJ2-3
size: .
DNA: TGCGCCAGCAGCTTCGGACAGGGGTTCACAGATACGCAGTATTTT
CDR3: CASSFGQGFTDTQYF

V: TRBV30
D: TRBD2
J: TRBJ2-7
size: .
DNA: TGTGCCTGGAGTCCCGGGACTAGCGGGAGAGACGAGCAGTACTTC
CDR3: CAWSPGTSGRDEQYF

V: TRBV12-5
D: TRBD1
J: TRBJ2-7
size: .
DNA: TGTGCTAGTGGTTTCGACAGGGCCCGCTACGAGCAGTACTTC
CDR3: CASGFDRARYEQYF

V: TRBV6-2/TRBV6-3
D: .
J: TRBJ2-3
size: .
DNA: TGTGCCAGCAGTCCCCGAGGGCCCCCTTCTACGCAGTATTTT
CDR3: CASSPRGPPSTQYF

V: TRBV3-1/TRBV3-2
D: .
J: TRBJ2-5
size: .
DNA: TGTGCCAGCAGCCAGACGCCCACCCAAGAGACCCAGTACTTC
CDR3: CASSQTPTQETQYF

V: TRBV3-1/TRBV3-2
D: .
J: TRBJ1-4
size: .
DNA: TGTGCCAGCAGCCAAGACGGCGCAGGCAAAGAAAAACTGTTTTTT
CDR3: CASSQDGAGKEKLFF

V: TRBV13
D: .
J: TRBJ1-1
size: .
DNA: TGTGCCAGCAGCTTAGAAGAAAGAGTTACTGAAGCTTTCTTT
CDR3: CASSLEERVTEAFF

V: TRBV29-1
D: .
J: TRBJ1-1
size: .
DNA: TGCAGCGGGGGGATGTACACTGAAGCTTTCTTT
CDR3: CSGGMYTEAFF

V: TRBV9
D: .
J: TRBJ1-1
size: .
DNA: TGTGCCAGCAGCGTAAACCTAAAGGACCTGAACACTGAAGCTTTCTTT
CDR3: CASSVNLKDLNTEAFF

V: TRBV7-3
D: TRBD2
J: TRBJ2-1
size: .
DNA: TGTGCCAGCAGCCTTCTTACACTAGCGGGGGGAGAGCAGTTCTTC
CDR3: CASSLLTLAGGEQFF

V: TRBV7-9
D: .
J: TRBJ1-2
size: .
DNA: TGTGCCAGCAGCTTAGCGGGGGCGCTTAATGGCTACACCTTC
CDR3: CASSLAGALNGYTF

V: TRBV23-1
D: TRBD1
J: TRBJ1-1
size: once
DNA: TGCGCCAGCAGTCAACACAGGGGCGAGGGGAACACTGAAGCTTTCTTT
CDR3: CASSQHRGEGNTEAFF

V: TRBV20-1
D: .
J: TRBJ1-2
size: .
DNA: TGCAGTGCTGAGAGGGTCTATGGCTACACCTTC
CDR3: CSAERVYGYTF

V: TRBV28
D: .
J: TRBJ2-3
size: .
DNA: TGTGCCAGCAGTTTGCAGCAGGATCTAGATACGCAGTATTTT
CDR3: CASSLQQDLDTQYF

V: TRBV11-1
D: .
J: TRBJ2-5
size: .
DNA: TGTGCCAGCAGCTTAGAGCGGACGACGTGGGAGACCCAGTACTTC
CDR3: CASSLERTTWETQYF

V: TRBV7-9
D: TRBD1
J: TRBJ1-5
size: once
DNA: TGTGCCAGCAGCTTGACAGGGTCAGGTCAGCCCCAGCATTTT
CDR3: CASSLTGSGQPQHF

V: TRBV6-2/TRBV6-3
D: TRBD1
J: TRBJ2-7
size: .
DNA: TGTGCCAGCACCCCTCGAGGGACAGTTCCCAGCTCCTACGAGCAGTACTTC
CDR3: CASTPRGTVPSSYEQYF

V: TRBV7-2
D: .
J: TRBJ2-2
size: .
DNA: TGTGCCAGCAGCCTAGCCCGGGGGGCCTCGAACACCGGGGAGCTGTTTTTT
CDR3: CASSLARGASNTGELFF

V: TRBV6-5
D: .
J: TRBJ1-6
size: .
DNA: TGTGCCAGCAGTTACTACCCCTATTCACCCCTCCACTTT
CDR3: CASSYYPYSPLHF

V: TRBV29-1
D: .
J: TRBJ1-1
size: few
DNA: TGCAGCGCTCCGCTGGGGGGATACACTGAAGCTTTCTTT
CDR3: CSAPLGGYTEAFF

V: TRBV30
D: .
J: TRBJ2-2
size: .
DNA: TGTGCCTGGAGTCCCTTAGGACCGGGATCGAACACCGGGGAGCTGTTTTTT
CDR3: CAWSPLGPGSNTGELFF

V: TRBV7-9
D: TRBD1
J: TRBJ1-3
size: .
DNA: TGTGCCAGCAGCTTACCCCCGACAGGGGGCGGAAACACCATATATTTT
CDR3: CASSLPPTGGGNTIYF

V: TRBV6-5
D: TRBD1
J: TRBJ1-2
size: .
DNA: TGTGCCAGCAGCCCCCTTTGGGACAGCTATGGCTACACCTTC
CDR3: CASSPLWDSYGYTF

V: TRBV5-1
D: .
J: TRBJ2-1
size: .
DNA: TGCGCCAGCAGCCTACAGGGTTCTACTACAATGAGGGTTGATCAGTTCTTC
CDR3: CASSLQGSTTMRVDQFF

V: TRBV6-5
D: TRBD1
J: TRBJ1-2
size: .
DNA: TGTGCCAGCACGTTCACAGGGGTGGGGTATGGCTACACCTTC
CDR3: CASTFTGVGYGYTF

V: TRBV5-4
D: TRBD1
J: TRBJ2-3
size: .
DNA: TGTGCCAGCAGCTCTAGGGGACAGGCGAGTAGCACAGATACGCAGTATTTT
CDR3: CASSSRGQASSTDTQYF

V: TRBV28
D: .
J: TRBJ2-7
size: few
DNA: TGTGCCAGCAGTTTATATCGGACAGAGTACGAGCAGTACTTC
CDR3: CASSLYRTEYEQYF

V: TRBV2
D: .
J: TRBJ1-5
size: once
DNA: TGTGCCAGCAGTGAAGGACAAGGCGGTCAGCCCCAGCATTTT
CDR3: CASSEGQGGQPQHF

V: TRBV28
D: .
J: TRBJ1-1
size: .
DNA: TGTGCCAGCACCAGGGTCAGCCCGAGGGAAGCTTTCTTT
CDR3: CASTRVSPREAFF

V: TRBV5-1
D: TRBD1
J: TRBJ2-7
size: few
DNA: TGCGCCAGCAGCCCCCGGGACAGCCCCTACGAGCAGTACTTC
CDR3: CASSPRDSPYEQYF

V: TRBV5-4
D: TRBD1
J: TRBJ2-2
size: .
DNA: TGTGCCAGCAGCAGCGACAGGGGCGGGGAGCTGTTTTTT
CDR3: CASSSDRGGELFF

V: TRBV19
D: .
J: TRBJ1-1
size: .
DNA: TGTGCCAGTAGTATAGGAAGGGCAAGGAGGTCGACTGAAGCTTTCTTT
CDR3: CASSIGRARRSTEAFF

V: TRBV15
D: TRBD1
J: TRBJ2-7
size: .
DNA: TGTGCCACCAGCAGAGATTCCCCACTTCTGAGACAGGGCTCAAGCTCCTACGAGCAGTACTTC
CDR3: CATSRDSPLLRQGSSSYEQYF

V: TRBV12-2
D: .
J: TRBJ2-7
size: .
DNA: TGTGCAAGTCGCTTACTGGGGTACCCCGCTCGGGGCTACGAGCAGTACTTC
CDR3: CASRLLGYPARGYEQYF

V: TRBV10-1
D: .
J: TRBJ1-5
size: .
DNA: TGCGCCAGCACTACCTCCCCTTCAAAGGCATATAGCAATCAGCCCCAGCATTTT
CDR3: CASTTSPSKAYSNQPQHF

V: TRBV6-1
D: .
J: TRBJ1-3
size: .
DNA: TGTGCCAGCAGTGAATTAGGCTCTGGAAACACCATATATTTT
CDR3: CASSELGSGNTIYF

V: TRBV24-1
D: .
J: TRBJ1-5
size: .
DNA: TGTGCCACCAGTGCGGCGGCCTCCAATCAGCCCCAGCATTTT
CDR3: CATSAAASNQPQHF

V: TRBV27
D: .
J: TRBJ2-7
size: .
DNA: TGTGCCAGCAGTTGGTCTGCCGGGACCTACGAGCAGTACTTC
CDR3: CASSWSAGTYEQYF

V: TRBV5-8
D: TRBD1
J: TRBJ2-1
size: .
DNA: TGTGCCAGCGTACCTCGACAGGGGGCTTGGTCCTACAATGAGCAGTTCTTC
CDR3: CASVPRQGAWSYNEQFF

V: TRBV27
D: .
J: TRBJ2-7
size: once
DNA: TGTGCCAGCAGTTTCTGGGACCCTACTTACGAGCAGTACTTC
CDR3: CASSFWDPTYEQYF

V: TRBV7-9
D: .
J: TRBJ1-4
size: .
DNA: TGTGCCAGCAGCTTACCTCAAGGCGGGACAACTAATGAAAAACTGTTTTTT
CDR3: CASSLPQGGTTNEKLFF

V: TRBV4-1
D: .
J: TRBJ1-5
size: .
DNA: TGCGCCAGCAGCCAAGCACAGCTTGGGCAGCCCCAGCATTTT
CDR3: CASSQAQLGQPQHF

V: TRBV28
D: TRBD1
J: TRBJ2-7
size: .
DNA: TGTGCCAGCAGTTTCATTGGGACAGAATACGAGCAGTACTTC
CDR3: CASSFIGTEYEQYF

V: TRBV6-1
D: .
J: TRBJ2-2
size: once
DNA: TGTGCCAGTAGCGACCTCAATGCCGGGGAGCTGTTTTTT
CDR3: CASSDLNAGELFF

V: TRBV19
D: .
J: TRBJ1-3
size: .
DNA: TGTGCCAGTAGTATCGGGGGGACTGGAAACACCATATATTTT
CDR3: CASSIGGTGNTIYF

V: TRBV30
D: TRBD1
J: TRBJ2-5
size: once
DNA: TGTGCCTGGAGTGCCCTACCGGGACAGGGTAAAGAGACCCAGTACTTC
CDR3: CAWSALPGQGKETQYF

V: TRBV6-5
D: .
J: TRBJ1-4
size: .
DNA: TGTGCCAGCGCGGGACGTGTTGAAAAACTGTTTTTT
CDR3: CASAGRVEKLFF

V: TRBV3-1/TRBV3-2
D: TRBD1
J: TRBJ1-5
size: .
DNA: TGTGCCAGCAGTGCGAGTTCACAGGGGACCCAAAAAGGAAGCAATCAGCCCCAGCATTTT
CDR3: CASSASSQGTQKGSNQPQHF

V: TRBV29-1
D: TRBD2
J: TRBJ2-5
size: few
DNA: TGCAGCTCCTGGGAGGGACTAGCGGTGTCAGAGACCCAGTACTTC
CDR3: CSSWEGLAVSETQYF

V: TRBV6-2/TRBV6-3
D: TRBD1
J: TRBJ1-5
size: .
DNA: TGTGCCAGCAGTCCCGGGACAGTAGCGGGTCCCCAGCATTTT
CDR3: CASSPGTVAGPQHF